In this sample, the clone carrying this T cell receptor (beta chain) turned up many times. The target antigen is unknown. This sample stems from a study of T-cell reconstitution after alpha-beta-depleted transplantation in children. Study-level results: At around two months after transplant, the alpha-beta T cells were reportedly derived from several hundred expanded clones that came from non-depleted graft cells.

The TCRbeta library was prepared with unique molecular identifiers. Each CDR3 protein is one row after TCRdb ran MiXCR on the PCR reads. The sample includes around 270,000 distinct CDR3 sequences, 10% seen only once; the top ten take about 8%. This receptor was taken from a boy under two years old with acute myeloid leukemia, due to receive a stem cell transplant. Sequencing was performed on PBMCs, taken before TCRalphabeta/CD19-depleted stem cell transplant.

The DNA for the CDR3 is TGTGCCAGCAGCTGGGACAGGGACACTGAAGCTTTCTTT. This translates into CASSWDRDTEAFF. The chain links TRBV7-3 to TRBJ1-1; TRBD1 agrees at 9 bases. Trimming took 4 bases from V and 3 from J; bases not matched to a gene: 0. Germline V lookup: CDR1 SGHTA, CDR2 FQGTGA. The CDR3 spans 13 residues.